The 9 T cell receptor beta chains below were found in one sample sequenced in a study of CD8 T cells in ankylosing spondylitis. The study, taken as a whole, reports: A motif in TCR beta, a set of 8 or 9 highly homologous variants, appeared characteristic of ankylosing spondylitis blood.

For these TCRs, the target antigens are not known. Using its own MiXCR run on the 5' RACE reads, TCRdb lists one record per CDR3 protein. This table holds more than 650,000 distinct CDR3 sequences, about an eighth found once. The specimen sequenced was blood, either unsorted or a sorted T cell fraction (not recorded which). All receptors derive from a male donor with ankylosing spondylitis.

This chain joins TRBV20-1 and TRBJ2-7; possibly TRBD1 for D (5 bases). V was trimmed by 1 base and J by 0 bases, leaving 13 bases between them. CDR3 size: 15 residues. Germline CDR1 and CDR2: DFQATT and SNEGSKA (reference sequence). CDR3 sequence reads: CSARAFRASSYEQYF. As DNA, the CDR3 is TGCAGTGCTAGAGCTTTCAGGGCCAGCTCCTACGAGCAGTACTTC.

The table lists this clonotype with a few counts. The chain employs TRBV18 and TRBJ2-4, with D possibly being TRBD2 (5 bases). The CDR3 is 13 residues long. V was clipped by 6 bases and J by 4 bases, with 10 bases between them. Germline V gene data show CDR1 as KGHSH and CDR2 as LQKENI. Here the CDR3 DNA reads TGTGCCAGCTCCTGGGAGTCTAAAAACATTCAGTACTTC. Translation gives CASSWESKNIQYF.

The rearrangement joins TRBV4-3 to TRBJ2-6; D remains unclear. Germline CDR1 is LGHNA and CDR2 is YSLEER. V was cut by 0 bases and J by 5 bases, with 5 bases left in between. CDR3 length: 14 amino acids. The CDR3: CASSQEPRANVLTF. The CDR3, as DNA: TGCGCCAGCAGCCAAGAACCCCGGGCCAACGTCCTGACTTTC.

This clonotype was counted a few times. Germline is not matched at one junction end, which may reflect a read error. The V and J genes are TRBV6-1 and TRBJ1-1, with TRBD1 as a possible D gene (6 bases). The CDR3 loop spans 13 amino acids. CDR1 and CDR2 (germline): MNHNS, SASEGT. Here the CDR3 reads CASSEGGYREAFF. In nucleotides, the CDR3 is TGTGCCAGCAGCGAAGGGGGGTACCGTGAAGCTTTCTTT.

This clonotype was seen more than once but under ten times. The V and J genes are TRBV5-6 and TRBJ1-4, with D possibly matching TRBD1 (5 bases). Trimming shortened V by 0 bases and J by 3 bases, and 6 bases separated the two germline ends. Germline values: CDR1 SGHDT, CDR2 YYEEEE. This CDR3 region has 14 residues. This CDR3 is CASSLAGPNEKLFF. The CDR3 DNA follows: TGTGCCAGCAGCTTGGCAGGGCCTAATGAAAAACTGTTTTTT.

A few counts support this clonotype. Here the CDR3 DNA reads TGTGCCAGCAGCTTAGATGCAGGGCGAAACTATGGCTACACCTTC. Protein: CASSLDAGRNYGYTF. The rearrangement joins TRBV7-2 to TRBJ1-2; a possible D gene is TRBD1 (5 bases). The germline V gene has CDR1 SGHTA and CDR2 FQGNSA. Trimming took off 1 base at V and 2 bases at J, with 11 bases between the two ends. The CDR3 consists of 15 residues.

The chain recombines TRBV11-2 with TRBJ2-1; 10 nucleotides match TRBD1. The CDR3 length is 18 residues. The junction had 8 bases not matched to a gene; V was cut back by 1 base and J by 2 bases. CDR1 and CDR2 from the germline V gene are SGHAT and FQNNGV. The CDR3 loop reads CASSLVLSGTGAYNEQFF. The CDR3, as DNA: TGTGCCAGCAGCTTAGTTCTATCGGGGACAGGGGCCTACAATGAGCAGTTCTTC.

The CDR3 sequence is CASSYLLGISGNEQFF. The CDR3 nucleotides are TGTGCCAGCAGTTACCTCCTGGGAATTAGCGGCAATGAGCAGTTCTTC. The V and J genes are TRBV6-5 and TRBJ2-1; a weak D match, TRBD2 (6 bases). The CDR3 has 16 amino acids. V dropped 2 bases and J dropped 6 bases, with 17 bases sitting between them. The germline V gene encodes CDR1 MNHEY and CDR2 SVGAGI.

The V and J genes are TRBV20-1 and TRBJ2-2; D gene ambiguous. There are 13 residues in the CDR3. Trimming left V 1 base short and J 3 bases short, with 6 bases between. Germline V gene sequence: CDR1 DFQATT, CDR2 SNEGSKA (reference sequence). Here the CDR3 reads CSARGRYTGELFF. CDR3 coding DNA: TGCAGTGCTAGAGGCAGGTACACCGGGGAGCTGTTTTTT.